Shown below are 15 T cell receptor beta chains from a single sample sequenced in a study of cytotoxic CD8 clonotypes in ibrutinib-treated CLL. Repertoires were generated with immunoSEQ multiplex PCR, while TCRdb's copy carries only in-frame clones and drops some. This sample carries fewer than 85,000 clones, about 85% of them seen once, and the ten largest clones take about 4.4%. Source: PBMCs, taken after 12 months of ibrutinib treatment. Receptors were obtained from a human donor with chronic lymphocytic leukemia.

J is TRBJ2-7 and V is TRBV28; D possibly matches TRBD1 or TRBD2 (5 bases each). The V gene lost 2 bases and the J gene lost 0 bases, with 14 bases spanning the gap. CDR3 length: 16 residues. CDR1 and CDR2 (germline): MDHEN, SYDVKM. CDR3 protein: CASSLPGAASSYEQYF. The CDR3 DNA reads TGTGCCAGCAGTTTACCCGGGGCAGCGAGCTCCTACGAGCAGTACTTC.

This clone was found once. This rearrangement joins TRBV28 to TRBJ2-2; D remains ambiguous. This CDR3 is 12 amino acids long. Germline CDR1 is MDHEN and CDR2 is SYDVKM. V was clipped by 6 bases and J by 6 bases, with 8 bases between them. The CDR3 nucleotides are TGTGCCAGCAGCCTCCACGCCGGGGAGCTGTTTTTT. Amino acid sequence: CASSLHAGELFF. Full variable domain (remainder filled in from reference TRBV28 and TRBJ2-2): DVKVTQSSRYLVKRTGEKVFLECVQDMDHENMFWYRQDPGLGLRLIYFSYDVKMKEKGDIPEGYSVSREKKERFSLILESASTNQTSMYLCASSLHAGELFFGEGSRLTVL.

The CDR3: CASSLEGTQGSPLHF. CDR3 in DNA: TGCGCCAGCAGCTTGGAGGGGACCCAGGGGTCCCCCCTCCACTTT. The gene calls are TRBV5-1 and TRBJ1-6; tentative D call: TRBD1 (6 bases). Trimming cost V 0 bases and J 13 bases, with 17 bases left between them. The CDR3 is made up of 15 amino acids. The germline gives CDR1 SGHRS, CDR2 YFSETQ.

The chain uses TRBV7-2 and TRBJ1-2; D is unresolved. The germline V gene encodes CDR1 SGHTA and CDR2 FQGNSA. The CDR3 has 16 amino acids. Trimming took 0 bases from V and 2 from J, leaving 13 bases between them. The CDR3 nucleotides are TGTGCCAGCAGCTTAGCGGTTCAAACCGCGAACTATGGCTACACCTTC. Its translation: CASSLAVQTANYGYTF.

The chain carries TRBV6-1 and TRBJ1-2; possibly TRBD1 for D (6 bases). The CDR3 contains 15 residues. The germline V gene encodes CDR1 MNHNS and CDR2 SASEGT. V lost 5 bases and J 2 bases, leaving 15 bases between the germline ends. CDR3 loop: CASSPGGGKNYGYTF. CDR3 DNA: TGTGCCAGCAGTCCGGGCGGGGGCAAGAACTATGGCTACACCTTC.

The chain combines TRBV4-3 with TRBJ1-2, with TRBD1 matching 8 bases. The germline CDR1 and CDR2 sequences are LGHNA and YSLEER. Unmatched junction bases numbered 7, after V lost 0 bases and J lost 7 bases. The CDR3 totals 15 residues. The CDR3: CASSQERRGPGGYTF. In DNA form, the CDR3 reads TGCGCCAGCAGCCAAGAGCGCAGGGGGCCTGGTGGCTACACCTTC.

J is TRBJ2-3 and V is TRBV10-3, with 11 positions matching TRBD2. Per the germline V gene, CDR1 is ENHRY and CDR2 is SYGVKD. The trim removed 0 bases at V and 11 bases at J, leaving 1 base unmatched. CDR3 length equals 13 residues. CDR3 loop: CAISESTSGRQYF. Here the CDR3 DNA reads TGTGCCATCAGTGAGTCCACTAGCGGGAGGCAGTATTTT.

V gene TRBV29-1 combines with J gene TRBJ2-3; possible D gene TRBD1, 5 bases. V shed 7 bases and J shed 6 bases, with 17 bases lying between them. CDR1 and CDR2 (germline): SQVTM, ANQGSEA. CDR3 size: 13 residues. The CDR3 region is CSASSRGDDTQYF. The CDR3 nucleotides are TGCAGCGCTAGTAGTAGGGGCGACGATACGCAGTATTTT.

This chain connects TRBV4-3 to TRBJ2-2, with a weak D call TRBD2 (6 bases). Trimming took off 3 bases at V and 5 bases at J, with 16 bases between the two ends. CDR1 and CDR2 (germline): LGHNA, YSLEER. There are 16 residues in the CDR3. CDR3 bases: TGCGCCAGCAGCCAGGGGGACTCCTTTGGGACCGGGGAGCTGTTTTTT. Translated: CASSQGDSFGTGELFF.

This chain joins TRBV6-5 and TRBJ2-7; possibly TRBD1 for D (5 bases). V dropped 6 bases and J dropped 4 bases, with 13 bases sitting between them. The germline V gene has CDR1 MNHEY and CDR2 SVGAGI. This CDR3 spans 13 amino acids. The CDR3 region is CASSWGLGYEQYF. CDR3 nucleotide sequence: TGTGCCAGCAGCTGGGGCTTGGGGTACGAGCAGTACTTC.

The V gene is TRBV7-8, the J gene TRBJ2-7, with 7 bases fitting TRBD2. Looked up from germline, CDR1 is SGHVS and CDR2 is FQNEAQ. Losses at the gene ends were 2 bases for V and 7 bases for J; bases not matched to a gene: 20. The CDR3 runs to 18 residues. The CDR3 DNA follows: TGTGCCAGCAGCTTACGGGCCGCCCGGCAGGGAGGGGAAGGGGAGCAGTACTTC. It encodes CASSLRAARQGGEGEQYF.

The chain is built from TRBV18 and TRBJ2-1; D is tentatively TRBD1 or TRBD2 (5 bases each). There are 15 residues in the CDR3. V lost 0 bases and J 4 bases, leaving 10 bases between the germline ends. CDR1 KGHSH and CDR2 LQKENI come from the germline V gene. For the CDR3, the DNA is TGTGCCAGCTCACCACCCGGGACGGCTTACAATGAGCAGTTCTTC. This codes for CASSPPGTAYNEQFF. Full variable domain (missing parts from reference TRBV18 and TRBJ2-1): NAGVMQNPRHLVRRRGQEARLRCSPMKGHSHVYWYRQLPEEGLKFMVYLQKENIIDESGMPKERFSAEFPKEGPSILRIQQVVRGDSAAYFCASSPPGTAYNEQFFGPGTRLTVL.

V is TRBV14 and J is TRBJ2-2; 8 positions agree with TRBD2. The length of the CDR3 is 18 residues. In germline, CDR1 is SGHDN, CDR2 FVKESK. V lost 4 bases to trimming and J lost 7 bases; unmatched junction nucleotides: 17. The CDR3 sequence is CASSPRLVAGGAGGELFF. The CDR3 DNA reads TGTGCCAGCAGCCCCCGTTTGGTGGCGGGGGGCGCTGGCGGGGAGCTGTTTTTT.

A few counts support this clone. The CDR3 here is CASTPRRGTEAFF. For the CDR3, the DNA is TGTGCCAGCACCCCTCGCCGGGGCACTGAAGCTTTCTTT. The rearrangement uses TRBV2 and TRBJ1-1; D remains unclear. Germline loops: CDR1 SNHLY, CDR2 FYNNEI. This CDR3 contains 13 residues. The germline V and J ends were trimmed by 7 bases and 4 bases, with 13 bases remaining between them.

V and J are TRBV28 and TRBJ1-1; D unclear. The CDR3 length is 12 residues. V lost 6 bases to trimming and J lost 13 bases, with 18 bases between them. Germline CDR1 MDHEN, CDR2 SYDVKM. The CDR3 here is CASSSSGIIGFF. The CDR3 DNA follows: TGTGCCAGCAGCTCCTCCGGCATCATCGGTTTCTTT.